Below are 3 T cell receptor beta chains sequenced from a single sample in a study of beta chain features in type 1 diabetes. The authors reverse transcribed all of the isolated RNA, so sequencing captured expressed TCRB transcripts. Here immunoSEQ multiplex PCR was the method, and the copy in TCRdb shows in-frame clones only, minus some. The repertoire holds 130,000 to 150,000 clones, with 8.5% to 12% as singletons. The sequencing sample was made of naive CD4+ T cells from blood. These receptor sequences come from a man between 18 and 29 years old in good health.

Only a few counts were recorded for this clone. The V gene is TRBV2, the J gene TRBJ2-5; 9 bases agree with TRBD1. Per germline, CDR1 SNHLY and CDR2 FYNNEI. The CDR3 consists of 13 residues. With 5 bases clipped from V and 4 bases from J, the junction kept 2 bases outside the gene matches. Written as DNA, the CDR3 is TGTGCCAGCAGTAAGACAGGGGGAGAGACCCAGTACTTC. Translated, it gives CASSKTGGETQYF.

This chain uses TRBV29-1 with TRBJ2-7; 7 nucleotides agree with TRBD1. CDR3 length: 14 residues. Germline CDR1 SQVTM, CDR2 ANQGSEA. Trimming at V came to 0 bases and at J to 2 bases, leaving 4 bases not matched to a gene. For the CDR3, the DNA is TGCAGCGTTGAAGATAACACAGGGGCCTACGAGCAGTACTTC. This codes for CSVEDNTGAYEQYF.

This clone showed up just a few times. In DNA form, the CDR3 reads TGTGCCAGCAGCTATAGCGGGGGGGCCGGGGACATTCAGTACTTC. The encoded protein is CASSYSGGAGDIQYF. This rearrangement joins TRBV7-8 to TRBJ2-4, with 11 nucleotides matching TRBD2. Trimming took 4 bases from V and 8 from J; bases not matched to a gene: 7. The CDR3 has 15 residues. CDR1 SGHVS and CDR2 FQNEAQ come from the germline V gene. Complete variable domain (other parts from reference TRBV7-8 and TRBJ2-4): GAGVSQSPRYKVAKRGQDVALRCDPISGHVSLFWYQQALGQGPEFLTYFQNEAQLDKSGLPSDRFFAERPEGSVSTLKIQRTQQEDSAVYLCASSYSGGAGDIQYFGAGTRLSVL.